This T cell receptor beta chain was identified in a study of shared clonotypes between healthy human individuals. Study in general: Donor composition was two women and three men, aged 18 to 49. Each donor contributed plates that comprised three CD4 naive, three CD4 memory, two CD8 naive and one CD8 memory.

In the case of this clone: The antigen is not known.

Notes on the study in general: Shared clonotypes: about 4.6% naive CD4, around 3.5% naive CD8, 2.3% memory CD4, 0.4% memory CD8.

Deletions cut 4 bases from V and 0 bases from J, with 24 bases between. CDR1 and CDR2 from the germline V gene are GTSNPN and SVGIG (reference sequence). CDR3 length: 18 residues. TCRdb's copy holds only in-frame clones and misses some; the assay was immunoSEQ multiplex PCR. The sample holds roughly 1,100,000 clones, 65% to 80% seen once. The TCR originated in a man younger than 35 in good health. The chain combines TRBV30 with TRBJ1-2, with unresolved D. Sequencing input: memory CD4+ T cells sorted from blood. The subset here: CD45RA-negative fraction. CDR3 nucleotide sequence: TGTGCCTGGATTGAGGGTTGGCGCCCGAACAGTGCTAACTATGGCTACACCTTC. It is translated as CAWIEGWRPNSANYGYTF.